This entry describes one T cell receptor (beta chain). This CDR3 comprises 12 residues. The germline CDR1 and CDR2 sequences are LGHNA and YNFKEQ. Germline trimming cut 3 bases from V and 15 bases from J; bases unmatched to any gene: 8. The TCRbeta library was prepared with unique molecular identifiers. One entry per CDR3 protein, called by TCRdb with MiXCR from the PCR reads. The sample carries about 360,000 distinct CDR3 sequences, more than 10% recorded once. These data come from a study of T-cell reconstitution after alpha-beta-depleted transplantation in children. The chain has TRBV4-2 and TRBJ2-1; 7 bases are a match to TRBD2. The receptor was isolated from a human donor who donated a stem cell graft to a child with Fanconi anemia. The sequencing used PBMCs, collected from the stem cell graft. CDR3 residues: CASSQPGLVVFF. Here the CDR3 DNA reads TGTGCCAGCAGCCAGCCTGGACTAGTTGTGTTCTTC.